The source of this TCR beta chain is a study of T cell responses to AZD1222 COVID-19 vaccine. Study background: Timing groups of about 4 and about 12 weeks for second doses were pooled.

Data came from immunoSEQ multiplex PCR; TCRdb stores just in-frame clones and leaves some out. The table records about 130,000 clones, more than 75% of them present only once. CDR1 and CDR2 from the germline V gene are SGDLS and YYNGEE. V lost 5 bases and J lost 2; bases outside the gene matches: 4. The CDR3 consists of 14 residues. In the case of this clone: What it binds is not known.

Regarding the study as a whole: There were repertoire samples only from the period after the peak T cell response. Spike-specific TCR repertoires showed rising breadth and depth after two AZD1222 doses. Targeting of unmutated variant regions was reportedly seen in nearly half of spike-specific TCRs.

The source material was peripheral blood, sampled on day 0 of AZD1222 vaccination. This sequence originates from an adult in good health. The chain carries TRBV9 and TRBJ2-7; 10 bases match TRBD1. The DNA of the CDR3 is TGTGCCAGCAGTCTCGACAGGGGGCCCTACGAGCAGTACTTC. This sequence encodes CASSLDRGPYEQYF.